This T cell receptor (beta chain) emerged from a study of control samples from healthy donors and cancer patients. Assay used: immunoSEQ multiplex PCR; TCRdb lists only in-frame clones, some missing. The data hold 120,000 or so clones, with about 87% observed a single time. The CDR3 totals 15 residues. The germline V and J ends were trimmed by 3 bases and 2 bases, with 12 bases remaining between them. Germline CDR1 reads SGHTA; CDR2 reads FQGTGA. This TCR derives from a man between 60 and 70 years old in good health. Material for sequencing was blood. This chain links TRBV7-3 with TRBJ2-3; D might be TRBD1 (6 bases). CDR3 sequence (DNA): TGTGCCAGCAGCTTTCAGGGGTCCCCCACAGATACGCAGTATTTT. Translated: CASSFQGSPTDTQYF.